This TCR beta chain was profiled in a study of CD8 T cells in Susac syndrome. The overall study: Treatment status at blood draw for the Susac syndrome patients was therapy-naive, corticosteroids, or intravenous immunoglobulin alone.

The authors sequenced TCR beta from blood CD8+ and CD4+ T cells. FACS enriched CD8+ TEMRA cells, while bulk CD8+ and CD4+ were negatively isolated. The V end lost 6 bases, the J end lost 8 bases, and 19 bases lay between the germline ends. The CDR3 spans 15 residues. Germline V CDR1 and CDR2: MNHEY, SVGAGI. When the RNA was reverse transcribed, random hexamers were used with an input of roughly 0.5 to 1 ug. Multiplex immunoSEQ PCR targeted 54 Vbeta and 13 Jbeta TCR beta segments. TCRdb processed the immunoSEQ multiplex PCR reads anew with MiXCR; each CDR3 protein has one entry. The table lists 210,000 or so distinct CDR3 sequences, roughly 93% of them singletons, with about 0.14% in the top ten.

The chain has TRBV6-5 and TRBJ1-4; a possible D gene is TRBD1 (5 bases). The receptor was isolated from a human donor with Susac syndrome. Material for sequencing was CD4+ T cells from PBMCs. CDR3: CASSPRARGSEKLFF. The CDR3 DNA reads TGTGCCAGCAGCCCCAGGGCCCGGGGGAGCGAAAAACTGTTTTTT.